This TCR beta chain was sequenced during a study of shared clonotypes between healthy human individuals. In the naive CD8 group, cells lacked CD45RO and were positively selected for CCR7, so terminally differentiated effector memory CD45RA+ cells were left out. Germline-derived CDR1 and CDR2 are ENHRY and SYGVKD. CDR3 length equals 16 residues. V was clipped by 6 bases and J by 0 bases; unmatched bases: 9. TCRdb's copy holds only in-frame clones and misses some; the assay was immunoSEQ multiplex PCR. The data show about 600,000 clones, nearly 98% seen once. With respect to this clone: Its antigen is as yet unknown.

The study's findings and limits: Between a handful of donors, naive CD4 clonotypes were shared at a level of about 5%.

This chain uses TRBV10-3 with TRBJ1-2; 8 bases agree with TRBD1. This sequence originates from a man under 40 in good health. Sequenced input: naive CD8+ T cells sorted from blood. DNA of the CDR3: TGTGCCATCAGACCGGGACAGGACACTACTAACTATGGCTACACCTTC. Translated: CAIRPGQDTTNYGYTF.